This is a list of T cell receptor beta chains from one sample in a study of regulatory T cells in long-lasting Graves disease. From the multiplex PCR reads, TCRdb called clonotypes with MiXCR, one entry per CDR3 protein. The sample includes a few hundred thousand distinct CDR3 sequences, 18% of them seen just once. These same records also appear under a second study, on T cells in Graves' hyperthyroidism and ophthalmopathy.

The material sequenced was peripheral blood mononuclear cells (PBMCs), taken at new diagnosis, from a patient treated with antithyroid drugs. The receptors were gathered from a woman in her twenties or thirties with Graves disease. Both conserved end residues are part of each CDR3. D genes are given only for firm matches. Rows may omit the clone size; those that give it use once, few, many or a size class.

NA,many,TRBV7-2,TRBJ2-1,TGTGCCAGCAGTTTGAACCGGGTGAACAATGAGCAGTTCTTC,CASSLNRVNNEQFF
NA,many,TRBV20-1,TRBJ2-7,TGCAGTGCTAGAGATAGGGGAGAATACGAGCAGTACTTC,CSARDRGEYEQYF
NA,NA,TRBV15,TRBJ1-1,TGTGCCACCAGCAGAGATTCACAGTTTGAAGCTTTCTTT,CATSRDSQFEAFF
NA,many,TRBV6-1,TRBJ2-1,TGTGCCAGCAGTGGACTATCTATCTACAATGAGCAGTTCTTC,CASSGLSIYNEQFF
NA,NA,TRBV7-9,TRBJ2-5,TGTGCCCGCAGCTCCGGTTCGGGCCGAGAGACCCAGTACTTC,CARSSGSGRETQYF
NA,NA,TRBV2,TRBJ2-5,TGTGCCAGCAGTGAAGCGGCCCCCCAGGCGACCCAGTACTTC,CASSEAAPQATQYF
NA,NA,TRBV2,TRBJ1-4,TGTGCCAGCAGCCGGGACGGCTTTAATGAAAAACTGTTTTTT,CASSRDGFNEKLFF
NA,many,TRBV5-1,TRBJ2-1,TGCGCCAGCAGCTTGGGGGGGGGCCTCTACAATGAGCAGTTCTTC,CASSLGGGLYNEQFF
TRBD2,many,TRBV6-1,TRBJ2-1,TGTGCCAGCAGTGGCAGACTAGCGGGGGGGCCTAATGAGCAGTTCTTC,CASSGRLAGGPNEQFF
NA,few,TRBV20-1,TRBJ2-1,TGCAGTGCCATGGTGGGGGGCGATGAGCAGTTCTTC,CSAMVGGDEQFF
NA,NA,TRBV6-5,TRBJ2-5,TGTGCCAGCAGTTACTCTAGCGGACCCCAAGAGACCCAGTACTTC,CASSYSSGPQETQYF
NA,few,TRBV27,TRBJ2-2,TGTGCCAGCAGTTCACTGACTAGTTCGGTCACCGGGGAGCTGTTTTTT,CASSSLTSSVTGELFF
TRBD1,many,TRBV5-1,TRBJ2-2,TGCGCCAGCAGCCTCTCCGGACAGGGAGGCACCGGGGAGCTGTTTTTT,CASSLSGQGGTGELFF
NA,many,TRBV5-1,TRBJ1-4,TGCGCCAGCAGAAGTGGAGCAACTAATGAAAAACTGTTTTTT,CASRSGATNEKLFF
NA,medium-sized,TRBV6-2/TRBV6-3,TRBJ1-1,TGTGCCAGCAGTGAAGCGGAGAACACTGAAGCTTTCTTT,CASSEAENTEAFF
NA,many,TRBV11-2,TRBJ2-1,TGTGCCAGCAGCTCGGACAGTTACAATGAGCAGTTCTTC,CASSSDSYNEQFF
NA,many,TRBV6-1,TRBJ2-2,TGTGCCAGCAGTGGAGCAACGAACACCGGGGAGCTGTTTTTT,CASSGATNTGELFF
TRBD1,NA,TRBV20-1,TRBJ1-3,TGCAGTGCTAGCAGGGACAGGTCCTCTGGAAACACCATATATTTT,CSASRDRSSGNTIYF
TRBD2,few,TRBV4-2,TRBJ2-7,TGTGCCAGCAGCCAAGCATCCGGACTAGCGAGCGAGCAGTACTTC,CASSQASGLASEQYF
NA,many,TRBV5-1,TRBJ2-7,TGCGCCAGCAGGGGTAGGGTCGGCTACGAGCAGTACTTC,CASRGRVGYEQYF
TRBD1,many,TRBV3-1,TRBJ1-2,TGTGCCAGCAGTCGACAGGGGGGGAACTATGGCTACACCTTC,CASSRQGGNYGYTF
NA,NA,TRBV12-3/TRBV12-4,TRBJ2-7,TGTGCCAGCATACGGGATCCCGGTTACAATGAGCAGTACTTC,CASIRDPGYNEQYF
NA,many,TRBV7-8,TRBJ1-5,TGTGCCAGCAGCTTATGGGGCGGAACTTATAGCAATCAGCCCCAGCATTTT,CASSLWGGTYSNQPQHF
NA,few,TRBV5-1,TRBJ2-2,TGCGCCAGCAGCCCAATTACTAGTGACACCGGGGAGCTGTTTTTT,CASSPITSDTGELFF